This entry describes one T cell receptor beta chain. Its antigen is still unknown. Produced via immunoSEQ multiplex PCR; TCRdb's table is partial and in-frame only. The sample carries under 150,000 clones, 93% recorded once. The sample belongs to a study of T cell responses to AZD1222 COVID-19 vaccine. The CDR3 is made up of 15 amino acids. Germline CDR1 WSHSY, CDR2 SAAADI. V gave up 7 bases and J gave up 0 bases, with 15 bases separating them. General study points: Unmutated variant regions are reportedly the target of nearly half of TCRs that are spike-specific. Two AZD1222 doses significantly raised spike-specific TCR breadth and depth over controls. Most donors were white British, females outnumbered males, and clonal diversity was possibly underestimated. At 160-218 and 743-854, vaccine-associated CD4 TCRs were dominant, and they spanned spike.

The chain joins TRBV10-2 to TRBJ2-5, with D possibly being TRBD1 (6 bases). Source: peripheral blood, taken on day 0 of AZD1222 vaccination. This TCR derives from an adult in good health. The CDR3 protein is CASTWTDRYQETQYF. The DNA for the CDR3 is TGCGCCAGCACTTGGACAGACCGGTACCAAGAGACCCAGTACTTC.